A selection of T cell receptor beta chains follows, all from one sample in a study of blood T cell repertoires in COVID-19. The assay was immunoSEQ multiplex PCR, and TCRdb's table has in-frame clones only and misses some. In the table there are approximately 210,000 clones, 80% of which are singletons. The source material was PBMCs or T cells enriched from blood (not recorded which). These receptors were obtained from a man younger than 45 with acute COVID-19. Both conserved end residues are part of each CDR3. A D gene is named only where the DNA matches it firmly. Size values are once, few and many counts, or a class for expanded clones, and some rows have none.

j_call d_call v_call cdr3_length clone_size cdr3_aa cdr3_nt
TRBJ2-7 . TRBV4-1 15 few CASSQLAIVTYEQYF TGCGCCAGCAGCCAGCTAGCCATCGTTACCTACGAGCAGTACTTC
TRBJ2-5 TRBD1 TRBV15 15 . CATSRARTGRETQYF TGTGCCACCAGCAGAGCCAGGACAGGGAGGGAGACCCAGTACTTC
TRBJ1-6 . TRBV6-4 18 . CASSDSLRDLLYNSPLHF TGTGCCAGCAGTGACTCGCTCAGGGACTTACTATATAATTCACCCCTCCACTTT
TRBJ1-6 . TRBV7-9 15 . CASSLEGPRNSPLHF TGTGCCAGCAGCTTAGAGGGGCCCCGGAATTCACCCCTCCACTTT
TRBJ2-3 . TRBV5-1 16 . CASSLEGLTSTDTQYF TGCGCCAGCAGCTTGGAGGGGCTTACTAGCACAGATACGCAGTATTTT
TRBJ1-1 . TRBV19 15 once CASSIDPAENTEAFF TGTGCCAGTAGTATAGATCCGGCGGAGAACACTGAAGCTTTCTTT
TRBJ1-5 TRBD1 TRBV7-6 15 . CASSSRSRGHQPQHF TGTGCCAGCAGCTCGCGAAGCAGGGGGCATCAGCCCCAGCATTTT
TRBJ1-1 . TRBV3-1/TRBV3-2 12 . CASSQTINEAFF TGTGCCAGCAGCCAGACAATTAATGAAGCTTTCTTT
TRBJ2-7 . TRBV5-1 13 . CASSLRSGYEQYF TGCGCCAGCAGCTTGAGAAGCGGCTACGAGCAGTACTTC
TRBJ2-7 TRBD2 TRBV5-1 14 . CASSLSGGAQEQYF TGCGCCAGCAGCTTGAGCGGGGGGGCTCAAGAGCAGTACTTC
TRBJ2-7 TRBD2 TRBV5-4 18 few CASSTGLVAGGSAYEQYF TGTGCCAGCAGCACGGGGTTGGTAGCGGGGGGCTCCGCTTACGAGCAGTACTTC
TRBJ1-1 . TRBV27 15 few CASSLKVDMNTEAFF TGTGCCAGCAGTTTAAAAGTAGACATGAACACTGAAGCTTTCTTT
TRBJ1-6 . TRBV11-3 16 . CASSLDRRTANSPLHF TGTGCCAGCAGCTTAGATCGTCGGACAGCCAATTCACCCCTCCACTTT
TRBJ1-2 . TRBV29-1 12 . CSVGRLNYGYTF TGCAGCGTTGGCAGGCTTAACTATGGCTACACCTTC
TRBJ1-5 TRBD1 TRBV28 15 . CASSPDRLSNQPQHF TGTGCCAGCAGTCCGGACAGGCTTAGCAATCAGCCCCAGCATTTT
TRBJ2-5 . TRBV3-1/TRBV3-2 15 . CASSQVLGSRETQYF TGTGCCAGCAGCCAAGTGCTCGGGAGCCGGGAGACCCAGTACTTC
TRBJ1-4 . TRBV5-1 15 . CASSGGIATNEKLFF TGCGCCAGCAGCGGAGGGATTGCAACTAATGAAAAACTGTTTTTT
TRBJ2-7 TRBD1 TRBV6-5 12 once CASGQGTYEQYF TGTGCCAGCGGACAGGGTACATACGAGCAGTACTTC
TRBJ1-1 . TRBV2 13 . CATQDTKNTEAFF TGTGCCACCCAGGACACCAAGAACACTGAAGCTTTCTTT
TRBJ2-3 . TRBV10-3 13 . CAIGSGYTDTQYF TGTGCCATCGGGAGCGGATACACAGATACGCAGTATTTT
TRBJ1-2 . TRBV27 13 . CASSLSGARDYTF TGTGCCAGCAGTTTATCAGGAGCCCGGGACTACACCTTC
TRBJ2-3 TRBD2 TRBV30 16 once CAFQAGGFISTDTQYF TGTGCCTTTCAAGCGGGGGGGTTCATCAGCACAGATACGCAGTATTTT
TRBJ2-7 TRBD1 TRBV14 15 . CASSQWGQGSYEQYF TGTGCCAGCAGCCAGTGGGGACAGGGATCCTACGAGCAGTACTTC
TRBJ1-1 . TRBV19 12 . CASTSRIREAFF TGTGCCAGTACCTCCCGTATTCGGGAAGCTTTCTTT
TRBJ1-3 TRBD1 TRBV5-1 17 . CASSFNPGQGAGNTIYF TGCGCCAGCAGCTTTAATCCTGGGCAGGGGGCTGGAAACACCATATATTTT
TRBJ2-1 . TRBV7-3 15 . CASSVGRGSYNEQFF TGTGCCAGCAGCGTCGGACGGGGTTCCTACAATGAGCAGTTCTTC
TRBJ1-1 TRBD1 TRBV7-6 17 . CASSSSWTGEVGTEAFF TGTGCCAGCAGCTCCTCATGGACAGGGGAGGTTGGCACTGAAGCTTTCTTT
TRBJ2-1 TRBD1 TRBV7-2 16 once CASSSVWTGVNNEQFF TGTGCCAGCAGCTCGGTTTGGACAGGGGTAAACAATGAGCAGTTCTTC
TRBJ1-4 . TRBV4-1 13 once CASSQVGREKLFF TGCGCCAGCAGCCAAGTGGGGCGCGAAAAACTGTTTTTT
TRBJ1-2 TRBD1 TRBV5-1 11 . CASSDRGGYTF TGCGCCAGCAGCGACAGGGGTGGCTACACCTTC
TRBJ2-5 TRBD1 TRBV3-1/TRBV3-2 15 . CASSNKGASGETQYF TGTGCCAGCAGCAACAAGGGGGCCTCGGGAGAGACCCAGTACTTC
TRBJ1-2 TRBD1 TRBV6-5 13 . CASRRTGAGGYTF TGTGCCAGCAGACGTACAGGGGCGGGCGGCTACACCTTC
TRBJ2-1 . TRBV11-2 15 once CASSSLQGRVNEQFF TGTGCCAGCAGCTCCCTACAGGGACGGGTAAATGAGCAGTTCTTC
TRBJ1-3 TRBD1 TRBV5-1 14 . CASRRDSSGNTIYF TGCGCCAGCAGACGGGACAGCTCTGGAAACACCATATATTTT
TRBJ1-2 TRBD1 TRBV18 14 . CASSDGTASAGYTF TGTGCCAGCTCAGACGGGACAGCGAGTGCTGGCTACACCTTC
TRBJ1-2 . TRBV6-1 15 . CASSEAPRPRGGYTF TGTGCCAGCAGTGAAGCGCCCCGCCCAAGAGGAGGCTACACCTTC
TRBJ2-1 . TRBV9 16 . CASSVEWLTGNNEQFF TGTGCCAGCAGCGTAGAGTGGCTAACGGGGAACAATGAGCAGTTCTTC
TRBJ2-3 TRBD1 TRBV5-4 17 . CASSPSRGGSRTDTQYF TGTGCCAGCAGCCCTTCCAGAGGGGGCAGTAGGACAGATACGCAGTATTTT
TRBJ2-7 . TRBV12-2 16 . CASRLDALGTLYEQYF TGTGCAAGTCGCTTAGACGCGTTGGGGACTCTTTACGAGCAGTACTTC
TRBJ2-5 TRBD1 TRBV19 15 . CASSIGSGGGETQYF TGTGCCAGTAGCATAGGGTCAGGGGGCGGGGAGACCCAGTACTTC
TRBJ1-2 TRBD1 TRBV25-1 15 . CASSEGDRLNYGYTF TGTGCCAGCAGTGAGGGGGACAGACTTAACTATGGCTACACCTTC